Following are 19 T cell receptor beta chains from one sample sequenced in a study of OX40 agonist ivuxolimab in advanced cancers. Library preparation employed the immunoSEQ multiplex PCR assay. What TCRdb holds here is the immuneACCESS table cut down to in-frame rearrangements. Part of the clones is not present; checked against another copy, under half of the missing clones reflect an unresolved V gene, and the others are unexplained. The sample table holds about 130,000 clones, of which roughly nine tenths were seen once. Of the sample, around 0.99% falls within the top ten clones. Sample: CD4+ or CD8+ T cells sorted from blood, taken in a trial of the OX40 agonist ivuxolimab. These receptors all come from an adult with an advanced solid tumor such as melanoma, head and neck, liver or kidney cancer.

The CDR3 region is CASSPQGGYSNQPQHF. CDR3 sequence (DNA): TGTGCCAGCTCACCCCAGGGGGGATATAGCAATCAGCCCCAGCATTTT. The chain employs TRBV18 and TRBJ1-5; 7 positions agree with TRBD1. Looked up from germline, CDR1 is KGHSH and CDR2 is LQKENI. CDR3 length equals 16 residues. After removal of 3 bases from V and 0 bases from J, the junction contained 5 bases not matched to a gene.

The CDR3 coding sequence is TGTGCCAGCAGTTTAATCGTTGCCCGGCAAGCTAACTATGGCTACACCTTC. Translated, it gives CASSLIVARQANYGYTF. This chain connects TRBV28 to TRBJ1-2, with D uncertain. V was cut by 2 bases and J by 0 bases, with 16 bases left in between. In germline, CDR1 is MDHEN, CDR2 SYDVKM. This CDR3 has 17 amino acids.

CDR3 coding DNA: TGTGCCAGCAGCTCCCTTAAGGGGAGTAAAGAGACCCAGTACTTC. Amino acid sequence: CASSSLKGSKETQYF. This sequence joins TRBV5-6 and TRBJ2-5; D assignment may be TRBD1 or TRBD2 (5 bases each). Trimming shortened V by 3 bases and J by 3 bases, and 15 bases separated the two germline ends. The CDR3 consists of 15 residues. Looked up from germline, CDR1 is SGHDT and CDR2 is YYEEEE. The full variable domain, with the rest looked up from reference TRBV5-6 and TRBJ2-5, is DAGVTQSPTHLIKTRGQQVTLRCSPKSGHDTVSWYQQALGQGPQFIFQYYEEEERQRGNFPDRFSGHQFPNYSSELNVNALLLGDSALYLCASSSLKGSKETQYFGPGTRLLVL.

V gene TRBV10-2 combines with J gene TRBJ2-2; D could derive from TRBD1 or TRBD2 (5 bases each). The V gene lost 6 bases and the J gene lost 1 base, with 12 bases spanning the gap. The CDR3 totals 15 residues. Germline CDR1 and CDR2: WSHSY and SAAADI. The CDR3 spells CASSGTWGNTGELFF. The CDR3 DNA sequence: TGCGCCAGCAGCGGGACCTGGGGGAACACCGGGGAGCTGTTTTTT.

The genes are TRBV14 and TRBJ2-3; D assignment may be TRBD1 or TRBD2 (5 bases each). This CDR3 has 14 residues. Trimming took off 1 base at V and 11 bases at J, with 16 bases between the two ends. From germline, CDR1 is SGHDN and CDR2 FVKESK. This chain's CDR3 is CASSQASGSGGQYF. The CDR3 DNA follows: TGTGCCAGCAGCCAAGCGTCGGGTAGTGGGGGGCAGTATTTT.

This clone was seen a single time. This chain connects TRBV5-1 to TRBJ2-7, with D uncertain. The germline V gene encodes CDR1 SGHRS and CDR2 YFSETQ. V was trimmed by 4 bases and J by 3 bases, leaving 5 bases between them. This CDR3 contains 11 residues. The CDR3 DNA is TGCGCCAGCAGCAATGACTACGAGCAGTACTTC. This translates into CASSNDYEQYF.

The CDR3 DNA reads as TGTGCCAGCTCGCCGGTCTTCGGGGGGGGATCCTACGAGCAGTACTTC. Translating gives CASSPVFGGGSYEQYF. The chain has TRBV18 and TRBJ2-7, with 8 bases matching TRBD2. CDR3 length: 16 amino acids. Germline V CDR1 and CDR2: KGHSH, LQKENI. V shed 6 bases, J shed 1 base, and the junction held 11 bases outside the gene matches.

The genes are TRBV19 and TRBJ2-1; 7 nucleotides align to TRBD1. CDR1 is LNHDA and CDR2 is SQIVND in the germline V gene (reference sequence). The CDR3 covers 16 residues. The junction had 12 bases not matched to a gene; V was cut back by 3 bases and J by 7 bases. The CDR3 spells CASSIGVTQGQNEQFF. In DNA form, the CDR3 reads TGTGCCAGTAGTATCGGCGTCACACAGGGGCAGAATGAGCAGTTCTTC.

This clone was seen just once. The chain couples TRBV19 to TRBJ1-1; D gene ambiguous. This CDR3 is 14 amino acids long. Germline CDR1 reads LNHDA; CDR2 reads SQIVND (reference sequence). Trimming shortened V by 3 bases and J by 4 bases, and 12 bases separated the two germline ends. CDR3 in amino acids: CASSMRGGGTEAFF. CDR3 DNA sequence: TGTGCCAGTAGTATGCGGGGAGGTGGCACTGAAGCTTTCTTT.

The rearrangement joins TRBV6-5 to TRBJ1-4; D remains ambiguous. V gave up 6 bases and J gave up 1 base, with 9 bases separating them. CDR1 and CDR2 from the germline V gene are MNHEY and SVGAGI. CDR3 length: 14 amino acids. The CDR3 DNA is TGTGCCAGCAGACTAGCTTTAACTAATGAAAAACTGTTTTTT. It yields the protein CASRLALTNEKLFF.

Details on this clone: Additional DNA sequences in this sample encode the identical CDR3. V gene TRBV19 combines with J gene TRBJ2-1, with a possible D match to TRBD2 (5 bases). The CDR3 is made up of 14 amino acids. The germline gives CDR1 LNHDA, CDR2 SQIVND (reference sequence). V dropped 1 base and J dropped 9 bases, with 13 bases sitting between them. The CDR3 reads CASSIVGLAVEQFF. CDR3 coding DNA: TGTGCCAGTAGTATAGTTGGCCTAGCAGTTGAGCAGTTCTTC.

The chain recombines TRBV27 with TRBJ2-2; 7 bases agree with TRBD2. J lost 5 bases, V lost 5 bases, and 5 bases had no gene match. The germline V gene encodes CDR1 MNHEY and CDR2 SMNVEV (reference sequence). The CDR3 has 14 amino acids. Written as DNA, the CDR3 is TGTGCCAGCAGTCCCGGGGGGTGGACCGGGGAGCTGTTTTTT. This gives the protein CASSPGGWTGELFF.

The chain recombines TRBV5-4 with TRBJ2-7; 14 nucleotides align to TRBD2. Germline-derived CDR1 and CDR2 are SGHNT and YYREEE (reference sequence). The V segment lost 4 bases and the J segment 5 bases; nucleotides outside the gene matches: 11. The CDR3 runs to 17 residues. Written as DNA, the CDR3 is TGTGCCAGCAGCCCCGGGACTAGCGGGAGTAGTACCCACGAGCAGTACTTC. It translates to CASSPGTSGSSTHEQYF.

The rearrangement joins TRBV18 to TRBJ2-7; D gene unclear. The CDR3 consists of 15 residues. V dropped 0 bases and J dropped 2 bases, with 11 bases sitting between them. Germline V gives CDR1 KGHSH, CDR2 LQKENI. CDR3: CASSPPDHGPYEQYF. Here the CDR3 DNA reads TGTGCCAGCTCACCACCGGATCACGGACCCTACGAGCAGTACTTC.

The chain uses TRBV27 and TRBJ1-5; 8 nucleotides agree with TRBD1. The CDR3 covers 17 residues. V lost 5 bases, J lost 1 base, and 10 bases stayed unmatched. Germline V lookup: CDR1 MNHEY, CDR2 SMNVEV (reference sequence). For the CDR3, the DNA is TGTGCCAGCAGTATTTCAGGGGGCCTTACGAGCAATCAGCCCCAGCATTTT. Residues: CASSISGGLTSNQPQHF.

This clone was recorded once. The chain carries TRBV19 and TRBJ1-2; 8 nucleotides match TRBD1. The CDR3 totals 15 residues. The germline CDR1 and CDR2 sequences are LNHDA and SQIVND (reference sequence). Trimming took 8 bases from V and 5 from J; bases not matched to a gene: 13. The CDR3: CASYSMGTGIYGYTF. CDR3 sequence (DNA): TGTGCCAGTTATAGTATGGGGACAGGAATTTATGGCTACACCTTC. Combining the CDR3 with reference TRBV19 and TRBJ1-2 gives the whole variable domain DGGITQSPKYLFRKEGQNVTLSCEQNLNHDAMYWYRQDPGQGLRLIYYSQIVNDFQKGDIAEGYSVSREKKESFPLTVTSAQKNPTAFYLCASYSMGTGIYGYTFGSGTRLTVV.

The chain links TRBV5-1 to TRBJ2-2; the match to TRBD1 covers 7 bases. Germline CDR1 and CDR2: SGHRS and YFSETQ. The CDR3 length is 14 residues. V trimming: 5 bases; J trimming: 7 bases; junction bases outside the gene matches: 8. For the CDR3, the DNA is TGCGCCAGCAGACTCGACAGGGTGGACGGGGAGCTGTTTTTT. Amino acid sequence: CASRLDRVDGELFF.

The gene calls are TRBV7-6 and TRBJ1-1, with D maybe TRBD1 (6 bases). The germline V gene encodes CDR1 SGHVS and CDR2 FNYEAQ. The CDR3 has 17 residues. Trimming took 1 base from V and 0 from J, leaving 15 bases between them. The CDR3 region is CASSLERRGDLNTEAFF. The CDR3 DNA reads TGTGCCAGCAGCTTAGAGCGAAGGGGGGATTTGAACACTGAAGCTTTCTTT.

V usage is TRBV7-2 and J usage is TRBJ1-1; 7 bases match TRBD1. The CDR3 totals 15 residues. Germline values: CDR1 SGHTA, CDR2 FQGNSA. The J segment lost 0 bases and the V segment lost 5 bases, leaving 6 bases of the junction unmatched. CDR3 bases: TGTGCCAGCAGCCCTCAAGGGACAGTGAACACTGAAGCTTTCTTT. This translates into CASSPQGTVNTEAFF.